The clone carrying this TCR beta chain has a handful of counts. Its antigen is still unknown. Trimming removed 0 bases at V and 1 base at J, with 11 bases between. The CDR3 is 15 amino acids. The germline gives CDR1 DFQATT, CDR2 SNEGSKA (reference sequence). This entry is derived from a study of identical twins. The study, taken as a whole, reports: For monozygotic twins, models underestimated out-of-frame TCR alpha sharing. Cord blood's abundant beta clonotypes had fewer insertions, unlike memory repertoires. A partial confounding effect on zero-insertion analyses could come from invariant MAIT and iNKT cells. Beta out-of-frame sequences showed weaker excess sharing between twins.

TCRdb re-called the 5' RACE reads through MiXCR, storing one row per CDR3 protein. This table holds about 240,000 distinct CDR3 sequences, 7.5% found once. In addition, the sample was reused for a study of yellow fever vaccine responses in identical twins.

The genes are TRBV20-1 and TRBJ2-3; D might be TRBD1 (5 bases). Input material: CD8+ T cells sorted from blood. This TCR was sampled from a woman under 30 in good health. The CDR3 bases are TGCAGTGCTAGAGATGGAGAGACAGGCACAGATACGCAGTATTTT. As protein: CSARDGETGTDTQYF.